These 28 T cell receptor beta chains share one sample of origin, sequenced in a study of shared clonotypes between healthy human individuals. Profiled with immunoSEQ multiplex PCR; TCRdb holds only in-frame clones, not every one. Among under 1,100,000 clones listed, approximately 78% were seen once. Material for sequencing was memory CD4+ T cells from PBMCs. Regarding subset: CD45RA-negative fraction. The receptors originated from a man between 18 and 35 years old in good health. Some clones in this sample may be carry-over from other donors' samples.

The chain has TRBV27 and TRBJ1-1, with D maybe TRBD1 (6 bases). The CDR3 sequence is 14 residues long. V was trimmed by 3 bases and J by 7 bases, leaving 15 bases between them. Germline CDR1 MNHEY, CDR2 SMNVEV (reference sequence). CDR3 residues: CASSLNAGGGEAFF. The CDR3 coding sequence is TGTGCCAGCAGTTTGAATGCGGGGGGCGGTGAAGCTTTCTTT.

The chain recombines TRBV9 with TRBJ2-2; no definite D call. V lost 0 bases, J lost 5 bases, and 5 bases lay in between. Looked up from germline, CDR1 is SGDLS and CDR2 is YYNGEE. The CDR3 extends over 13 amino acids. The CDR3 DNA reads as TGTGCCAGCAGCGTAGTTAGGACCGGGGAGCTGTTTTTT. Translated: CASSVVRTGELFF.

This clone was seen a handful of times. This chain connects TRBV28 to TRBJ1-2, with D hard to call. V dropped 6 bases and J dropped 4 bases, with 18 bases sitting between them. The CDR3 totals 15 residues. Germline values: CDR1 MDHEN, CDR2 SYDVKM. CDR3 sequence (DNA): TGTGCCAGCAGCGACGTGGCTAGACGGTTCTATGGCTACACCTTC. Translated: CASSDVARRFYGYTF.

The chain joins TRBV7-9 to TRBJ1-5, with a tentative D call TRBD1 (5 bases). V was trimmed by 5 bases and J by 5 bases, leaving 7 bases between them. CDR1 and CDR2 (germline): SEHNR, FQNEAQ (reference sequence). CDR3 length: 12 amino acids. For the CDR3, the DNA is TGTGCCAGCAGCACGACAGATCAGCCCCAGCATTTT. Protein sequence: CASSTTDQPQHF.

This clone was seen at least ten times. This chain connects TRBV4-1 to TRBJ2-3, with D unclear. In germline, CDR1 is MGHRA, CDR2 YSYEKL. This CDR3 has 14 amino acids. Between the trimmed V and J ends, which lost 4 bases and 4 bases, there was a span of 12 bases. The CDR3 DNA follows: TGCGCCAGCAGCCTAAAGGGTGTTGCAGATACGCAGTATTTT. This sequence encodes CASSLKGVADTQYF.

This chain links TRBV5-1 with TRBJ1-1, with a weak D call TRBD1 (5 bases). The CDR3 consists of 15 residues. V shed 0 bases and J shed 0 bases, with 9 bases lying between them. The germline V gene encodes CDR1 SGHRS and CDR2 YFSETQ. The CDR3 here is CASSLVWGMNTEAFF. The CDR3 nucleotides are TGCGCCAGCAGCTTGGTGTGGGGGATGAACACTGAAGCTTTCTTT.

This chain joins TRBV9 and TRBJ2-5; 7 bases fit TRBD1. The CDR3 totals 14 residues. V gave up 4 bases and J gave up 4 bases; unmatched junction bases: 7. The germline gives CDR1 SGDLS, CDR2 YYNGEE. CDR3 sequence (DNA): TGTGCCAGCAGCCCCGGGACAGACGTAGAGACCCAGTACTTC. Translating it yields CASSPGTDVETQYF. The whole variable domain, remainder taken from reference TRBV9 and TRBJ2-5, is DSGVTQTPKHLITATGQRVTLRCSPRSGDLSVYWYQQSLDQGLQFLIQYYNGEERAKGNILERFSAQQFPDLHSELNLSSLELGDSALYFCASSPGTDVETQYFGPGTRLLVL.

The table lists this clone with a count of one. The V call is TRBV2, the J call TRBJ2-7, with D hard to call. The CDR3 has 12 residues. Germline loops: CDR1 SNHLY, CDR2 FYNNEI. Trimming stripped 0 bases from V and 1 base from J, with 1 base between. The CDR3 region is CASSEASYEQYF. The CDR3 DNA reads as TGTGCCAGCAGTGAAGCGTCCTACGAGCAGTACTTC.

This clone was recorded a few times. CDR3 in amino acids: CASSLTRASGSNEQYF. The CDR3 DNA follows: TGTGCCAGCAGCTTAACAAGGGCTAGCGGGAGTAACGAGCAGTACTTC. V usage is TRBV7-3 and J usage is TRBJ2-7, with TRBD2 matching 10 bases. There are 16 residues in the CDR3. Germline CDR1 is SGHTA and CDR2 is FQGTGA. V shed 0 bases and J 5 bases; nucleotides not matched to a gene: 7.

The V gene is TRBV10-3, the J gene TRBJ2-7; 7 positions match TRBD2. The V gene's germline CDR1 is ENHRY and CDR2 SYGVKD. J lost 5 bases, V lost 11 bases, and 15 bases had no gene match. The CDR3 sequence is 14 residues long. This CDR3 reads CAFHLAGADNEQYF. The CDR3 DNA follows: TGTGCCTTCCATTTGGCGGGAGCGGACAACGAGCAGTACTTC.

In this sample, this clone turned up many times. This sequence joins TRBV9 and TRBJ2-3, with TRBD2 matching 9 bases. This CDR3 comprises 15 residues. Germline V lookup: CDR1 SGDLS, CDR2 YYNGEE. The V segment lost 1 base and the J segment 6 bases; nucleotides outside the gene matches: 6. This chain's CDR3 is CASSVRGSGGDTQYF. CDR3 in DNA: TGTGCCAGCAGCGTACGAGGTAGCGGGGGTGATACGCAGTATTTT. Full variable domain (rest looked up from reference TRBV9 and TRBJ2-3): DSGVTQTPKHLITATGQRVTLRCSPRSGDLSVYWYQQSLDQGLQFLIQYYNGEERAKGNILERFSAQQFPDLHSELNLSSLELGDSALYFCASSVRGSGGDTQYFGPGTRLTVL.

This chain connects TRBV9 to TRBJ2-1; D is possibly TRBD2 (6 bases). Germline V gene data show CDR1 as SGDLS and CDR2 as YYNGEE. V lost 4 bases and J 5 bases, leaving 13 bases between the germline ends. The CDR3 consists of 14 residues. CDR3 protein: CASSPGLRDNEQFF. In DNA form, the CDR3 reads TGTGCCAGCAGCCCGGGACTGCGGGACAATGAGCAGTTCTTC.

The V gene is TRBV2, the J gene TRBJ2-7; weak D call: TRBD2 (5 bases). The CDR3 totals 13 residues. The germline CDR1 and CDR2 sequences are SNHLY and FYNNEI. V was pared by 0 bases and J by 9 bases, with 12 bases between. The CDR3 coding sequence is TGTGCCAGCAGTGAAGCGCTTCGACTATCGCAGTACTTC. It is translated as CASSEALRLSQYF.

Worth noting for this clone: This may arise from a read error, as a much more abundant clone is one base away. Other DNA sequences of this sample code for an identical CDR3. V and J are TRBV5-1 and TRBJ1-1, with TRBD1 identical over 8 bases. V lost 4 bases to trimming and J lost 5 bases; unmatched junction nucleotides: 7. The CDR3 is 14 residues long. The germline CDR1 and CDR2 sequences are SGHRS and YFSETQ. As DNA, the CDR3 is TGCGCCAGCAGCCCCGGACAGGGTAGGACTGAAGCTTTCTTT. As protein: CASSPGQGRTEAFF.

The rearrangement joins TRBV7-9 to TRBJ2-1; no firm D call. Trimming removed 5 bases from V and 11 bases from J, with 19 bases in between. This CDR3 is built from 14 residues. The germline gives CDR1 SEHNR, CDR2 FQNEAQ (reference sequence). The CDR3 DNA follows: TGTGCCAGCAGCACCGACCCTTACGAACCCCAGCAGTTCTTC. Its protein product is CASSTDPYEPQQFF.

This chain links TRBV5-4 with TRBJ2-5; 8 bases align to TRBD1. The DNA end lines up better with TRBJ2-7; the J call may be wrong. CDR1 SGHNT and CDR2 YYREEE come from the germline V gene (reference sequence). The CDR3 spans 15 residues. This CDR3 reads CASSPADRGSYEQYF. The CDR3, as DNA: TGTGCCAGCAGCCCAGCCGACAGGGGTTCCTACGAGCAGTACTTC.

Details on this clone: The same CDR3 can be traced to other DNA sequences in this sample. The chain links TRBV5-1 to TRBJ2-3; D may be TRBD1 (6 bases). CDR3 length equals 14 residues. Germline V gene sequence: CDR1 SGHRS, CDR2 YFSETQ. V shed 0 bases and J shed 3 bases, with 8 bases lying between them. The CDR3 bases are TGCGCCAGCAGCTTGGCACAGGGAACAGATACGCAGTATTTT. Translating gives CASSLAQGTDTQYF.

The chain has TRBV7-2 and TRBJ2-7; TRBD2 matches at 8 bases. This CDR3 contains 14 residues. Germline CDR1 and CDR2: SGHTA and FQGNSA. V was pared by 1 base and J by 2 bases, with 1 base of the junction left unmatched. The CDR3 bases are TGTGCCAGCAGCTTAGATAGCGGGGCCTACGAGCAGTACTTC. This encodes CASSLDSGAYEQYF. Drawing the rest from reference TRBV7-2 and TRBJ2-7, the complete variable domain is GAGVSQSPSNKVTEKGKDVELRCDPISGHTALYWYRQSLGQGLEFLIYFQGNSAPDKSGLPSDRFSAERTGGSVSTLTIQRTQQEDSAVYLCASSLDSGAYEQYFGPGTRLTVT.

Comments on this clone: This clone may be a read error of a much larger clone one base away. The genes are TRBV30 and TRBJ2-7, with D hard to call. Germline assignment: CDR1 GTSNPN and CDR2 SVGIG (reference sequence). The CDR3 has 13 amino acids. The CDR3 DNA follows: TGTGCCTGGAGTGAAATAGCCTCCGGCGAGCAGCACTTC. Encoded protein: CAWSEIASGEQHF.

On this clone: Other DNA sequences in this sample translate to the same CDR3. J is TRBJ1-5 and V is TRBV2; TRBD1 aligns across 11 bases. The CDR3 covers 15 residues. The germline CDR1 and CDR2 sequences are SNHLY and FYNNEI. Trimming removed 6 bases from V and 4 bases from J; junction bases left unmatched: 5. The CDR3 nucleotides read TGTGCCAGCAGCGGGACAGGGGGACGAAATCAGCCCCAGCATTTT. It yields the protein CASSGTGGRNQPQHF.

This clone was found many times. V gene TRBV19 combines with J gene TRBJ2-4, with 9 bases matching TRBD1. With 7 bases clipped from V and 6 bases from J, the junction kept 16 bases outside the gene matches. This CDR3 has 17 amino acids. Germline V gene lookup returns CDR1 LNHDA and CDR2 SQIVND (reference sequence). CDR3 nucleotide sequence: TGTGCCAGTACGGGACAGGGAACGAGCGGGCCCCTAAACATTCAGTACTTC. It encodes CASTGQGTSGPLNIQYF.

The rearrangement links TRBV15 to TRBJ2-1; TRBD1 agrees at 10 bases. Trimming took 3 bases from V and 4 from J; bases not matched to a gene: 6. The V gene's germline CDR1 is LNHNV and CDR2 YYDKDF (reference sequence). The CDR3 has 16 amino acids. This CDR3 reads CATSRGTGEAYNEQFF. In DNA, the CDR3 is TGTGCCACCAGCAGGGGGACAGGGGAAGCGTACAATGAGCAGTTCTTC.

This chain links TRBV2 with TRBJ1-6, with TRBD1 matching over 7 bases. This CDR3 contains 12 residues. After removal of 6 bases from V and 9 bases from J, the junction contained 2 bases not matched to a gene. The germline V gene has CDR1 SNHLY and CDR2 FYNNEI. The CDR3 region is CASRTGSSPLHF. For the CDR3, the DNA is TGTGCCAGCAGGACAGGGAGTTCACCCCTCCACTTT.

This chain joins TRBV18 and TRBJ2-5, with 10 bases matching TRBD2. V was pared by 2 bases and J by 4 bases, with 10 bases of the junction left unmatched. Germline CDR1 KGHSH, CDR2 LQKENI. This CDR3 spans 17 amino acids. The CDR3 sequence is CASSPASGSARLETQYF. The DNA of the CDR3 is TGTGCCAGCTCACCAGCTAGCGGGAGCGCCAGATTAGAGACCCAGTACTTC. The full variable domain, completed using reference TRBV18 and TRBJ2-5, is NAGVMQNPRHLVRRRGQEARLRCSPMKGHSHVYWYRQLPEEGLKFMVYLQKENIIDESGMPKERFSAEFPKEGPSILRIQQVVRGDSAAYFCASSPASGSARLETQYFGPGTRLLVL.

V usage is TRBV5-1 and J usage is TRBJ2-3; TRBD2 is a possible D gene (6 bases). Germline V lookup: CDR1 SGHRS, CDR2 YFSETQ. This CDR3 is 15 amino acids long. The V and J ends lost 4 bases and 5 bases respectively, with 17 bases between them. The CDR3 region is CASSLGRPAGDTQYF. The CDR3 nucleotides read TGCGCCAGCAGCCTCGGGAGACCGGCAGGAGATACGCAGTATTTT.

This clone was observed a handful of times. The V call is TRBV19, the J call TRBJ1-2, with 7 bases fitting TRBD1. The CDR3 has 15 residues. Germline loops: CDR1 LNHDA, CDR2 SQIVND (reference sequence). The junction had 6 bases not matched to a gene; V was cut back by 3 bases and J by 2 bases. CDR3 protein: CASSIRTGGNYGYTF. For the CDR3, the DNA is TGTGCCAGTAGTATTAGGACAGGAGGAAACTATGGCTACACCTTC.

This chain connects TRBV11-2 to TRBJ2-7; 10 bases align to TRBD1. The CDR3 covers 12 residues. V lost 8 bases, J lost 6 bases, and 4 bases stayed unmatched. Germline CDR1 and CDR2: SGHAT and FQNNGV. CDR3: CASGQGGSEQYF. As DNA, the CDR3 is TGTGCCAGCGGACAGGGGGGGAGCGAGCAGTACTTC.

The chain couples TRBV11-1 to TRBJ2-7, with D uncertain. CDR3 length: 13 residues. Per the germline V gene, CDR1 is SGHAT and CDR2 is FQDESV (reference sequence). V was clipped by 0 bases and J by 3 bases, with 6 bases between them. CDR3 nucleotide sequence: TGTGCCAGCAGCTTAGCGAACTACTACGAGCAGTACTTC. Its translation: CASSLANYYEQYF.